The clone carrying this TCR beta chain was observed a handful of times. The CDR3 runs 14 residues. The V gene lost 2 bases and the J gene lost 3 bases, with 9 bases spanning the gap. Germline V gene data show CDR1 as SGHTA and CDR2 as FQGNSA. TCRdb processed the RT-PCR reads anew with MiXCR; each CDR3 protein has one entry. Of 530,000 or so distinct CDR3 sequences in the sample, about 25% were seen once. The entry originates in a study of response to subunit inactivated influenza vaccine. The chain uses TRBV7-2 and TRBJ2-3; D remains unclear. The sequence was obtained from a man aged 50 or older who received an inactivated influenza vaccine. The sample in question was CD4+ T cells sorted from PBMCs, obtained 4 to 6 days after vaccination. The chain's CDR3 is CASSLIATTDTQYF. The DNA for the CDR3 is TGTGCCAGCAGCTTAATCGCCACAACAGATACGCAGTATTTT.